This TCR beta chain was documented in a study of OX40 agonist ivuxolimab in advanced cancers. At the level of the study: Three partial responders included one hepatocellular carcinoma patient and two cutaneous melanoma patients.

V was shortened by 4 bases and J by 6 bases, with 14 bases between the two germline ends. The CDR3 extends over 14 amino acids. Per germline, CDR1 SGHRS and CDR2 YFSETQ. Generated by immunoSEQ multiplex PCR, the TCRdb table keeps only in-frame clones and is missing some. The sample contains about 68,000 clones, 86% of which appear only once. The V gene is TRBV5-1, the J gene TRBJ1-5, with no clear D. This material consisted of CD4+ or CD8+ T cells sorted from blood, taken in a trial of the OX40 agonist ivuxolimab. This TCR was recovered from an adult with an advanced solid tumor such as melanoma, head and neck, liver or kidney cancer. This chain's CDR3 is CASSPEGDSQPQHF. CDR3 coding DNA: TGCGCCAGCAGCCCGGAAGGCGATAGTCAGCCCCAGCATTTT.